This T cell receptor beta chain was documented in a study of T cell responses to AZD1222 COVID-19 vaccine. Study conclusions and caveats: Scientists sampled the repertoires only once the peak T cell response had passed.

Comments on this clone: The antigen is undetermined.

Using immunoSEQ multiplex PCR, the repertoire was profiled, and TCRdb retains in-frame clones only, with some absent. This table has about 60,000 clones, 70% to 85% appearing once. Per germline, CDR1 SGHNT and CDR2 YENEEA. Trimming took 1 base from V and 1 from J, leaving 5 bases between them. This CDR3 is 14 amino acids long. The sequencing used peripheral blood, collected on day 0 of AZD1222 vaccination. The gene calls are TRBV11-3 and TRBJ1-3; D is undetermined. This clonotype originated in an adult in good health. CDR3 amino acids: CASSLGSSGNTIYF. In DNA, the CDR3 is TGTGCCAGCAGCTTAGGCAGTTCTGGAAACACCATATATTTT. Full variable domain (outside the CDR3, taken from reference TRBV11-3 and TRBJ1-3): EAGVVQSPRYKIIEKKQPVAFWCNPISGHNTLYWYLQNLGQGPELLIRYENEEAVDDSQLPKDRFSAERLKGVDSTLKIQPAELGDSAVYLCASSLGSSGNTIYFGEGSWLTVV.